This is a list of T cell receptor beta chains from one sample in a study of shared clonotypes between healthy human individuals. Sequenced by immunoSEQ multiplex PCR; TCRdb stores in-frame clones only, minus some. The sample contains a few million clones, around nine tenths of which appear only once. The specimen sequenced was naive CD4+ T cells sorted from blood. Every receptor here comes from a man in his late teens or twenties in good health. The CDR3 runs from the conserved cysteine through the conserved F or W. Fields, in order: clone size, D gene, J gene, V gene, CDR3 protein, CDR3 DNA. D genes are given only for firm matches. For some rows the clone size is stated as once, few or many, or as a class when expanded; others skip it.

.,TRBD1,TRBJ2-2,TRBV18,CASSLWTGPNTGELFF,TGTGCCAGCTCCCTTTGGACAGGGCCCAACACCGGGGAGCTGTTTTTT
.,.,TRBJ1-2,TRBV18,CASSPPLAQASNYGYTF,TGTGCCAGCTCACCACCGTTAGCCCAGGCCTCTAACTATGGCTACACCTTC
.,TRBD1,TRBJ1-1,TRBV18,CASSLRTGETTEAFF,TGTGCCAGCTCACTCCGGACAGGGGAGACGACTGAAGCTTTCTTT
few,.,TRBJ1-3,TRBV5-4,CASGTGDGNTIYF,TGTGCCAGCGGCACAGGAGACGGAAACACCATATATTTT
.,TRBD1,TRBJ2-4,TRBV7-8,CASSPRDSLAKNIQYF,TGTGCCAGCAGCCCTAGGGACAGTTTAGCCAAAAACATTCAGTACTTC
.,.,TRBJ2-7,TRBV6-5,CASTSDFYEQYF,TGTGCCAGCACTTCGGATTTCTACGAGCAGTACTTC
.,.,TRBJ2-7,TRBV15,CATSFDSATYEQYF,TGTGCCACCAGCTTCGACAGTGCGACCTACGAGCAGTACTTC
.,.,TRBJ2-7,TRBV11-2,CASSLDLGGHEQYF,TGTGCCAGCAGCTTAGATCTTGGGGGGCACGAGCAGTACTTC
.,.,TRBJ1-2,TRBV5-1,CASSTRDGIYGYTF,TGCGCCAGCAGCACCCGGGACGGAATCTATGGCTACACCTTC
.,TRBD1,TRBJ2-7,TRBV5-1,CASSLGNRDRASYEQYF,TGCGCCAGCAGCTTGGGGAACAGGGACAGGGCCTCCTACGAGCAGTACTTC
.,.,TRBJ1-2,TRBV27,CASSFLNPPYGYTF,TGTGCCAGCAGTTTCCTAAACCCCCCTTATGGCTACACCTTC
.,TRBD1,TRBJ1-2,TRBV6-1,CASSEFSVFRTGRGTKINGYTF,TGTGCCAGCAGTGAATTCTCGGTTTTTCGGACAGGGAGGGGGACTAAGATTAATGGCTACACCTTC
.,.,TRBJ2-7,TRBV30,CALTRASYEQYF,TGTGCCCTGACGCGGGCAAGCTACGAGCAGTACTTC
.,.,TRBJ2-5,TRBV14,CASSPRSGSLQETQYF,TGTGCCAGCAGCCCGAGATCCGGGAGCCTCCAAGAGACCCAGTACTTC
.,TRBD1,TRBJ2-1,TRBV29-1,CSVEGDRGTNEQFF,TGCAGCGTTGAAGGGGACAGGGGAACGAATGAGCAGTTCTTC
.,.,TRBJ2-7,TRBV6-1,CASRVMDSGFREQYF,TGTGCCAGCAGGGTTATGGACAGCGGCTTCAGGGAGCAGTACTTC
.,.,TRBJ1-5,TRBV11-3,CASSPGFQPQHF,TGTGCCAGCAGCCCCGGGTTTCAGCCCCAGCATTTT
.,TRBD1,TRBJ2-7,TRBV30,CAWNPGQGSYEQYF,TGTGCCTGGAACCCTGGACAGGGGTCCTACGAGCAGTACTTC